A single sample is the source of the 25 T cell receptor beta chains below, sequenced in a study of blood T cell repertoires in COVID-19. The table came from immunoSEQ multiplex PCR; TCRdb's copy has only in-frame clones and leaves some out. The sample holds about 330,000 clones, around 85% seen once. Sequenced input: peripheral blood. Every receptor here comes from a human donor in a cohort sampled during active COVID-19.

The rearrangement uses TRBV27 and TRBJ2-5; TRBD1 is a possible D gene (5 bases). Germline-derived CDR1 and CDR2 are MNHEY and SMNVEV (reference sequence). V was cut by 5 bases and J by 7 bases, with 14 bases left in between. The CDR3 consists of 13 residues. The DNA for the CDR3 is TGTGCCAGCAGTCCTCGACAGTACGGGACCCAGTACTTC. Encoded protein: CASSPRQYGTQYF.

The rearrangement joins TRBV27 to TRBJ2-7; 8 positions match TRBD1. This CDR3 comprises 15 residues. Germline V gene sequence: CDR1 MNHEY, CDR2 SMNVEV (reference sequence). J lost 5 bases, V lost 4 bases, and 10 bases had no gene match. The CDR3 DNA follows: TGTGCCAGCAGTTCCTTCGGACAGGGTTTAAACGAGCAGTACTTC. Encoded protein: CASSSFGQGLNEQYF.

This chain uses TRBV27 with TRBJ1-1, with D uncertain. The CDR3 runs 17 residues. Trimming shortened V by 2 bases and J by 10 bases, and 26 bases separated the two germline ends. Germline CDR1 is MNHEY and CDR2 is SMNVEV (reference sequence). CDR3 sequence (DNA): TGTGCCAGCAGTTTAATTGGGAGCTTGAACACTGAATTGGTAGCTTTCTTT. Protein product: CASSLIGSLNTELVAFF.

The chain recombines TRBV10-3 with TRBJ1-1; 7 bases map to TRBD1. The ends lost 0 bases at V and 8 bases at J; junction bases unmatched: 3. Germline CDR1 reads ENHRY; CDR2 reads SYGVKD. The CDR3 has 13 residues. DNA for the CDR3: TGTGCCATCAGTGAGTCGCAGGGGGTCGAAGCTTTCTTT. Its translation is CAISESQGVEAFF.

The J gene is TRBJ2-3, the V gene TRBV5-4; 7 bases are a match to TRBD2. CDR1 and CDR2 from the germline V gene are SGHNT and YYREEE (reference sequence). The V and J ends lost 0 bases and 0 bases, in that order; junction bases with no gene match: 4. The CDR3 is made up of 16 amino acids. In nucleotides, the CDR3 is TGTGCCAGCAGCTTGGATATCGGGGGGAGCACAGATACGCAGTATTTT. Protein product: CASSLDIGGSTDTQYF.

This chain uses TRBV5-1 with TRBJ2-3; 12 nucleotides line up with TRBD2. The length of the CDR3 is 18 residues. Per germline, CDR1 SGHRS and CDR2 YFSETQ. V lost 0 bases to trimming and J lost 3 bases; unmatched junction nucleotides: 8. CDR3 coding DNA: TGCGCCAGCAGCTTGGTTCTAGCGGGGGGGCGGAGGACAGATACGCAGTATTTT. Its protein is CASSLVLAGGRRTDTQYF.

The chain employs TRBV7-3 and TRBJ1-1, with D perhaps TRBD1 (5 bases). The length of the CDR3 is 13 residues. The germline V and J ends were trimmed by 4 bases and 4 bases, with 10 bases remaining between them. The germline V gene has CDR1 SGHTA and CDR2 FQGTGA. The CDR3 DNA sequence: TGTGCCAGCAGCTCACCGGGGGGCACTGAAGCTTTCTTT. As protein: CASSSPGGTEAFF.

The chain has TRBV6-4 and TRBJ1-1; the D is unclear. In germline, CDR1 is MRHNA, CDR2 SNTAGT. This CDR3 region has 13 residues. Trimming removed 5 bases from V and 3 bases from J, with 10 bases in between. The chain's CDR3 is CASSSKLYTEAFF. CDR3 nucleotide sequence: TGTGCCAGCAGTTCTAAGTTGTACACTGAAGCTTTCTTT.

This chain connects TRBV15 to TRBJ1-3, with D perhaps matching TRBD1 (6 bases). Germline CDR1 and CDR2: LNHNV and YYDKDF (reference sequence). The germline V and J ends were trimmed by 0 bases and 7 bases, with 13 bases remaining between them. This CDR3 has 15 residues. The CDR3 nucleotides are TGTGCCACCAGCAGAGACAGGGGCCCAGGGAACACCATATATTTT. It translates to CATSRDRGPGNTIYF.

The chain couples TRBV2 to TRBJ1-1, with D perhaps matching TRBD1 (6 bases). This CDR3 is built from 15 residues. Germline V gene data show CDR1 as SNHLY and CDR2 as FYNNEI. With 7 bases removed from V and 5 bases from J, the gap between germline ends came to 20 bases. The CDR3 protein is CASNPSTGTGTEAFF. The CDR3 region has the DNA TGTGCCAGCAACCCCTCCACAGGGACGGGGACTGAAGCTTTCTTT.

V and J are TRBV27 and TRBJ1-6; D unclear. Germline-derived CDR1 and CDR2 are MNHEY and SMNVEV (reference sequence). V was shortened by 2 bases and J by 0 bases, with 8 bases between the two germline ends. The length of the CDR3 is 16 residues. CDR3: CASSLRMSSYNSPLHF. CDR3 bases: TGTGCCAGCAGTTTAAGAATGAGCTCCTATAATTCACCCCTCCACTTT.

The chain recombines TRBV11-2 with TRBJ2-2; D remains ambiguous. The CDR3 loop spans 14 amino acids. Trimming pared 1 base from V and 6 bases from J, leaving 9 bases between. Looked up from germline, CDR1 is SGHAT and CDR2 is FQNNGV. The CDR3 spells CASSLVRGAGELFF. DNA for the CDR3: TGTGCCAGCAGCTTAGTGAGAGGAGCCGGGGAGCTGTTTTTT.

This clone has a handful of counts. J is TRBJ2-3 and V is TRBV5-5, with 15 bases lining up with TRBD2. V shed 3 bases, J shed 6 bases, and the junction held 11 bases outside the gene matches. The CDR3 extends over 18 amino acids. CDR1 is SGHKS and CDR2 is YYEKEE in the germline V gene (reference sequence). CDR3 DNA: TGTGCCAGCAGCTCGAGTGGGACTAGCGGGGGGCCGAAGGATACGCAGTATTTT. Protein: CASSSSGTSGGPKDTQYF.

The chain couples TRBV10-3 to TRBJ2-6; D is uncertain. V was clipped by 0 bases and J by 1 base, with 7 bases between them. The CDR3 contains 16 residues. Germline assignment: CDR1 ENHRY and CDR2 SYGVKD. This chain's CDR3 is CAISESSASGANVLTF. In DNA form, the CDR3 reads TGTGCCATCAGTGAGTCGTCAGCGTCTGGGGCCAACGTCCTGACTTTC.

CDR3 loop: CASSLDLSSNQPQHF. The CDR3 region has the DNA TGCGCCAGCAGCTTGGATTTGTCGAGCAATCAGCCCCAGCATTTT. This chain uses TRBV5-1 with TRBJ1-5, with D unresolved. The CDR3 loop spans 15 amino acids. V lost 0 bases, J lost 1 base, and 8 bases lay in between. Germline V lookup: CDR1 SGHRS, CDR2 YFSETQ.

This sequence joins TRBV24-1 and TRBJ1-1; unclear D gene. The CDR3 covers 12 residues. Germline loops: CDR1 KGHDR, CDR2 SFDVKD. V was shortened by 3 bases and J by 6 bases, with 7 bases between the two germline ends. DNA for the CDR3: TGTGCCACCAGTGATAGCAATGCTGAAGCTTTCTTT. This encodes CATSDSNAEAFF.

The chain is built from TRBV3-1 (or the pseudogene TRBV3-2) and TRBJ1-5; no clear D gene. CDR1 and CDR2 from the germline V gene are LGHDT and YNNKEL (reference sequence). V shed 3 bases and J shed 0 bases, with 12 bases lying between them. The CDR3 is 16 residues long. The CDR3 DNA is TGTGCCAGCAGCCATTCACGAACAAATAGCAATCAGCCCCAGCATTTT. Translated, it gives CASSHSRTNSNQPQHF.

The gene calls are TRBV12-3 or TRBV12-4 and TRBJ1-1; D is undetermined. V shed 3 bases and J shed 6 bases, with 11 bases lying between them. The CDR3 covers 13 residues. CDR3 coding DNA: TGTGCCAGCAGTTTGGCAGTCAGGCCTGAAGCTTTCTTT. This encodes CASSLAVRPEAFF.

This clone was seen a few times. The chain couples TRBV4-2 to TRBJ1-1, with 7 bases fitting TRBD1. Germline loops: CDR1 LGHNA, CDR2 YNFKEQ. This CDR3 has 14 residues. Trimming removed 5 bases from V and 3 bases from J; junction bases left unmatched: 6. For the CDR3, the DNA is TGTGCCAGCAGCACCTGGACAGGAGACACTGAAGCTTTCTTT. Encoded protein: CASSTWTGDTEAFF.

The CDR3: CASSLDWPGFNYGYTF. As DNA, the CDR3 is TGCGCCAGCAGCTTGGATTGGCCAGGGTTCAACTATGGCTACACCTTC. The chain combines TRBV5-1 with TRBJ1-2, with D possibly being TRBD1 (5 bases). The germline V gene has CDR1 SGHRS and CDR2 YFSETQ. Trimming stripped 0 bases from V and 2 bases from J, with 14 bases between. The CDR3 sequence is 16 residues long.

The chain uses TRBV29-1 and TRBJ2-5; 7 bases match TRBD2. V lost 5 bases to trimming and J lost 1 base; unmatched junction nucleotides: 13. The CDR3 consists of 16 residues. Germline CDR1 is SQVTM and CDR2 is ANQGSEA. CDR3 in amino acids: CSVLGTSGVSQETQYF. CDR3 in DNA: TGCAGCGTTTTGGGCACCAGCGGGGTATCCCAAGAGACCCAGTACTTC.

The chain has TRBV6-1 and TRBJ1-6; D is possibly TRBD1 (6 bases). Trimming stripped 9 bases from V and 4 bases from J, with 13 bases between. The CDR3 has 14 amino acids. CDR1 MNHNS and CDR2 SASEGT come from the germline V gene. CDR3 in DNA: TGTGCCAGTTCTCCGGGACAATATAATTCACCCCTCCACTTT. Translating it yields CASSPGQYNSPLHF.

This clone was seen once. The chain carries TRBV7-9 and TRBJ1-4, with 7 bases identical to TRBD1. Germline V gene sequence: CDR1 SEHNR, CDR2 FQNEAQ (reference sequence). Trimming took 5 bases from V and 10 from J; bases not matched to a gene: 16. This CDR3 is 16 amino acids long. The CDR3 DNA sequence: TGTGCCAGCAGCCGTCTACTTGACAGACAGGGCGGAAAACTGTTTTTT. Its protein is CASSRLLDRQGGKLFF.

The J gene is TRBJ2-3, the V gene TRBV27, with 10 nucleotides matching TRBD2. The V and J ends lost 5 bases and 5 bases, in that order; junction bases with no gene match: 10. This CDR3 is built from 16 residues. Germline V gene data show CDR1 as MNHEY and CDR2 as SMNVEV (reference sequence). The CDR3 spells CASSRWTSGILDTQYF. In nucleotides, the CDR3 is TGTGCCAGCAGTAGATGGACTAGCGGCATTTTAGATACGCAGTATTTT.

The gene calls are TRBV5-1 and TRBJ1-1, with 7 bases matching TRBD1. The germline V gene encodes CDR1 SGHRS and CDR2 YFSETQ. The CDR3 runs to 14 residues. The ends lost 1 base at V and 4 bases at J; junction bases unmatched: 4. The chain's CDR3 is CASSLTGVGTEAFF. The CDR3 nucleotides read TGCGCCAGCAGCTTGACAGGGGTCGGCACTGAAGCTTTCTTT.